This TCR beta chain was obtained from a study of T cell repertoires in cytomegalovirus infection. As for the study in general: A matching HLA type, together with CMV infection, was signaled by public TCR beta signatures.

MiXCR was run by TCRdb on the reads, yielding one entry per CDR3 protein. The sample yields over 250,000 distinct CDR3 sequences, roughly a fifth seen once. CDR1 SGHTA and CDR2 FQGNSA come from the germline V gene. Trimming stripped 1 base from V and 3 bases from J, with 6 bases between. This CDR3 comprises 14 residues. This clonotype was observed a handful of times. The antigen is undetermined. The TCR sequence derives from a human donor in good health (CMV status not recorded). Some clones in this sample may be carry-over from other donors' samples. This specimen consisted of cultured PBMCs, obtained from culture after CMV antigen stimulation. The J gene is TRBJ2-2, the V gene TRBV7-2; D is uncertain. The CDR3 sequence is CASSLVRYTGELFF. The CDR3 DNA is TGTGCCAGCAGCTTAGTTAGGTACACCGGGGAGCTGTTTTTT. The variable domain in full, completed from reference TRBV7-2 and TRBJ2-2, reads GAGVSQSPSNKVTEKGKDVELRCDPISGHTALYWYRQSLGQGLEFLIYFQGNSAPDKSGLPSDRFSAERTGGSVSTLTIQRTQQEDSAVYLCASSLVRYTGELFFGEGSRLTVL.